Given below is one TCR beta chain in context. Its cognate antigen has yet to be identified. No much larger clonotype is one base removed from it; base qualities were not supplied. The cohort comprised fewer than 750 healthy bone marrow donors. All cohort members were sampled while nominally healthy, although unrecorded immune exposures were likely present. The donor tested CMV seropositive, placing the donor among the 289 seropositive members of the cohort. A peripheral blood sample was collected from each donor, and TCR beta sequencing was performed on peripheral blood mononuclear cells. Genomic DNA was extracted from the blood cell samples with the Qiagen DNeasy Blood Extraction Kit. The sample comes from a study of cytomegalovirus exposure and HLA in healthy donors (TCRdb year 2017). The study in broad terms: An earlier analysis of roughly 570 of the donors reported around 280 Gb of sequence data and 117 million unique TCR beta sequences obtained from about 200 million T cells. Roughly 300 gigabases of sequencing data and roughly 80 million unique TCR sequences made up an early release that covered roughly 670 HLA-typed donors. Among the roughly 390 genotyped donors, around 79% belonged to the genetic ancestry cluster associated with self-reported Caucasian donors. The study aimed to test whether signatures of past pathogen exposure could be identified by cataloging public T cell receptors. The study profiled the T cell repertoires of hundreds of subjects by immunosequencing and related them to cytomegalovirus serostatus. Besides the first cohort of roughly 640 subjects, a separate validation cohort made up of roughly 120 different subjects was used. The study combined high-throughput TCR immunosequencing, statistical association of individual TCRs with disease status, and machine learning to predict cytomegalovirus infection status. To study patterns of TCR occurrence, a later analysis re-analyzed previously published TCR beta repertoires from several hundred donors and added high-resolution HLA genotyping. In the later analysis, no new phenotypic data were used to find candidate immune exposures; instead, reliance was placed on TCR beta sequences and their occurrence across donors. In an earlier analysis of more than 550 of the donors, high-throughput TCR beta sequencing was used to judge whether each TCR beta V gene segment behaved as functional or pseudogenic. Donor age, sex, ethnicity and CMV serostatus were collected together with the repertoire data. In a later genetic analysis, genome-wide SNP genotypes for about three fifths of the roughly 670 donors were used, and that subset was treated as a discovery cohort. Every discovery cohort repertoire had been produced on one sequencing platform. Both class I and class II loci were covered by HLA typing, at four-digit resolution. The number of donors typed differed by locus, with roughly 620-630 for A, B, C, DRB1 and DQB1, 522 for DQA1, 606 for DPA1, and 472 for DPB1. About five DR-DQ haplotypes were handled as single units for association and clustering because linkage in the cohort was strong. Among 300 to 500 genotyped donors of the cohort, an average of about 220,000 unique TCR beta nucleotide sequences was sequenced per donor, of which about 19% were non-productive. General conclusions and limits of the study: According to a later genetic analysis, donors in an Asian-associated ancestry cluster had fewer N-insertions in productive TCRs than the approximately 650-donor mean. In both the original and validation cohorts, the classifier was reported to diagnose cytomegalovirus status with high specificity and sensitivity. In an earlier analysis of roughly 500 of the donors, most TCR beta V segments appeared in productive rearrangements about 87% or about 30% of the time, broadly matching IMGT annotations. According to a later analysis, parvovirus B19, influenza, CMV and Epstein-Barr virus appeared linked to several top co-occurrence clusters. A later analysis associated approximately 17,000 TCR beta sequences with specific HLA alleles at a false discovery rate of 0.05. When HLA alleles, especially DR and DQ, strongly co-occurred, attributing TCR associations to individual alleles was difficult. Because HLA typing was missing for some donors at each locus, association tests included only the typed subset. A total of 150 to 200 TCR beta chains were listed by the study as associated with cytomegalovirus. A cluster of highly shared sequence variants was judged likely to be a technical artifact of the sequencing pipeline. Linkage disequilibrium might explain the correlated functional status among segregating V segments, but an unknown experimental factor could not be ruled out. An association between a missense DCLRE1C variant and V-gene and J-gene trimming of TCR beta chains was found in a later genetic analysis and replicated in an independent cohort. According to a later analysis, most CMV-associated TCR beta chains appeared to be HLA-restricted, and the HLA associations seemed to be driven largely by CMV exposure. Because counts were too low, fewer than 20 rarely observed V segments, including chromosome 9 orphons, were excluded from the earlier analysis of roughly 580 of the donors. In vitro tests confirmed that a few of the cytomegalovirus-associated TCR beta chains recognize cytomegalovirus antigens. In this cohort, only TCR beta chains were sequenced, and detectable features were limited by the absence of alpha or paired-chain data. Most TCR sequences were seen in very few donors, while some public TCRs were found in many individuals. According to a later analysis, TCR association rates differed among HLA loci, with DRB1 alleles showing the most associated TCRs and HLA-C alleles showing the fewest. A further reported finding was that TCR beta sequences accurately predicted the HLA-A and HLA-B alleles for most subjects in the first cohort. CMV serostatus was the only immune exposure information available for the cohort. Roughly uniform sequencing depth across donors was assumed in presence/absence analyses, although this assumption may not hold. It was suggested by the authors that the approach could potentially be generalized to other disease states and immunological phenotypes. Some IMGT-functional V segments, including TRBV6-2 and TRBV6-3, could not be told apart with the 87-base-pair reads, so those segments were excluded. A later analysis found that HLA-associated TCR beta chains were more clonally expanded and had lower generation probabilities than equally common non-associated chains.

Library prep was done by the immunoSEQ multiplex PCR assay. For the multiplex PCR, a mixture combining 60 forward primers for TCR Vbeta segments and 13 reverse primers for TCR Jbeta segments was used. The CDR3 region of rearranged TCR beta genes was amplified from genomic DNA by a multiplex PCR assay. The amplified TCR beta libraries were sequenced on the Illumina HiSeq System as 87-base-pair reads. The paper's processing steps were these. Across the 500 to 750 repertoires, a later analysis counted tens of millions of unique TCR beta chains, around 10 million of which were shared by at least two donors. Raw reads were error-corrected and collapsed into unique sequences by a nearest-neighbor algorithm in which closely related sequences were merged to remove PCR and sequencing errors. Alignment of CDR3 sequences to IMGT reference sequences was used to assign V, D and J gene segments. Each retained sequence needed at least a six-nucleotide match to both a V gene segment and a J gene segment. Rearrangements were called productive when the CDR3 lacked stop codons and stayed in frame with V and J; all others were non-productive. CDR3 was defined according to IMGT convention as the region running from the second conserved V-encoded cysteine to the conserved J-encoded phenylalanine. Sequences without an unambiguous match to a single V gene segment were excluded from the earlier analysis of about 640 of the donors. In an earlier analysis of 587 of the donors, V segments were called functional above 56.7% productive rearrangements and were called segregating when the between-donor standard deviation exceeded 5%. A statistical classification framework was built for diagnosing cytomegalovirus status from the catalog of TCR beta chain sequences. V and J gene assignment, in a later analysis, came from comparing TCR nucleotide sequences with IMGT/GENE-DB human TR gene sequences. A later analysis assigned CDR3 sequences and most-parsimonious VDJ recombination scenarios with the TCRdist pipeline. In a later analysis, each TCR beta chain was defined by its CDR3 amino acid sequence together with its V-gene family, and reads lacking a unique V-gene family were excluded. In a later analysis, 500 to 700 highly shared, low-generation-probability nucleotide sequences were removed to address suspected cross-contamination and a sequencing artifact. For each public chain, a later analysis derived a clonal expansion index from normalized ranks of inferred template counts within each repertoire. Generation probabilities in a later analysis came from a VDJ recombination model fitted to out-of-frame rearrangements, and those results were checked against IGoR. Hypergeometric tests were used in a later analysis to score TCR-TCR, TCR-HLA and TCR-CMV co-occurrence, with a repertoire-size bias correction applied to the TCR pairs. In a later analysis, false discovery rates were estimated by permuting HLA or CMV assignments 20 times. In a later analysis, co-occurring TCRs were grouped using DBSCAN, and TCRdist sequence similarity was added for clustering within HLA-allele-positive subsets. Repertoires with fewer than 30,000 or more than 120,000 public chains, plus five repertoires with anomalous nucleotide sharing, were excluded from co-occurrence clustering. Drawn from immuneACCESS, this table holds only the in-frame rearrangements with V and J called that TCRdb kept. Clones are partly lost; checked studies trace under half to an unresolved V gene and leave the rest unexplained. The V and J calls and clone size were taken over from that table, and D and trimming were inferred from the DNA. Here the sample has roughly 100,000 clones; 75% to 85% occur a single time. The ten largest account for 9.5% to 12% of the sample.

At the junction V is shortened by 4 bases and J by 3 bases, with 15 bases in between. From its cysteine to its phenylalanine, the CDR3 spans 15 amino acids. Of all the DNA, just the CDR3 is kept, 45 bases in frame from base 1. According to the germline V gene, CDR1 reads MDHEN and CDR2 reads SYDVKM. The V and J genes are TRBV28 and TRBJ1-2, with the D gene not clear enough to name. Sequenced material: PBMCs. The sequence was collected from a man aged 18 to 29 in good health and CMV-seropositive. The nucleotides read TGTGCCAGCAGTTCCGGGATCCTGAAGGACTATGGCTACACCTTC. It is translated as CASSSGILKDYGYTF.